The entry below gives a single T cell receptor (beta chain) sequence along with its context. This specimen comes from a study of cytomegalovirus exposure and HLA in healthy donors. V gave up 0 bases and J gave up 0 bases, with 12 bases separating them. The CDR3 spans 17 residues. Sequencing used immunoSEQ multiplex PCR; TCRdb keeps in-frame clones, though not all of them. Of 150,000 or so clones listed, 86% are singletons. The sample consisted of PBMCs. This TCR came from a man aged 18-30 years in good health and CMV-seropositive. The V call is TRBV23-1, the J call TRBJ1-5; no clear D gene. TRBV23-1 is annotated as an ORF whose role is uncertain. The CDR3 region is CASSQSAEPYSNQPQHF. CDR3 in DNA: TGCGCCAGCAGTCAATCGGCGGAGCCTTATAGCAATCAGCCCCAGCATTTT.